This T cell receptor (beta chain) was profiled in a study of blood T cell repertoires in COVID-19. Overall study context: Researchers got acute and convalescent COVID-19 samples from the United States, Italy and Spain.

Method: immunoSEQ multiplex PCR; TCRdb's copy keeps in-frame clones and lacks some. The sample records a few hundred thousand clones, around 93% being singletons. In its sample, this clone was seen once. Germline V gene data show CDR1 as KGHSH and CDR2 as LQKENI. The CDR3 has 14 amino acids. Trimming stripped 2 bases from V and 4 bases from J, with 12 bases between. Specimen: PBMCs or T cells enriched from blood (not recorded which). The TCR sequence derives from a human donor in a cohort exposed to, infected with or recovered from COVID-19 (not recorded which). The donor label of this sample is uncertain. V gene TRBV18 combines with J gene TRBJ2-7; tentative D call: TRBD1 (5 bases). The CDR3 protein is CASSPGAPLYEQYF. As DNA, the CDR3 is TGTGCCAGCTCACCAGGGGCCCCCCTTTACGAGCAGTACTTC.